This is a list of T cell receptor beta chains from one sample in a study of response to subunit inactivated influenza vaccine. One entry per CDR3 protein results from TCRdb running MiXCR on the RT-PCR reads. Found here are about 310,000 distinct CDR3 sequences, around a fifth of them singletons; the top ten hold 10%. The sequenced sample was PBMCs from blood, obtained approximately 20 months after vaccination. These receptors were obtained from a man aged 45 to 70 who received an inactivated influenza vaccine. The CDR3 runs from the conserved cysteine through the conserved F or W. Fields, in order: V gene, D gene, clone size, J gene, CDR3 protein, CDR3 DNA. A D gene is named only where the DNA matches it firmly. Only some rows state a clone size, as once, few, many or a class for expanded clones.

TRBV12-3/TRBV12-4,.,.,TRBJ2-2,CASSPLSLGPRTGELFF,TGTGCCAGCAGTCCCCTTAGTTTAGGGCCGAGGACCGGGGAGCTGTTTTTT
TRBV18,TRBD1,few,TRBJ1-3,CASSPPGTGDYTIYF,TGTGCCAGCTCACCACCTGGGACAGGGGATTACACCATATATTTT
TRBV28,.,once,TRBJ2-7,CASSQISGTVTYEQYF,TGTGCCAGCAGCCAGATCAGCGGGACAGTTACCTACGAGCAGTACTTC
TRBV10-3,.,.,TRBJ2-7,CAISRTAPYEQYF,TGTGCCATCAGCCGGACGGCACCCTACGAGCAGTACTTC
TRBV20-1,TRBD1,.,TRBJ1-5,CSAAGQGVFDWQPQHF,TGCAGTGCAGCGGGACAGGGGGTCTTTGACTGGCAGCCCCAGCATTTT
TRBV12-3/TRBV12-4,.,few,TRBJ1-1,CASSLIQGTEAFF,TGTGCCAGCAGTTTAATACAGGGCACTGAAGCTTTCTTT
TRBV12-3/TRBV12-4,.,few,TRBJ1-6,CASSFLGGGSPLHF,TGTGCCAGCAGTTTTTTGGGAGGTGGTTCACCCCTCCACTTT
TRBV4-1,.,many,TRBJ2-3,CASSQRLPDTQYF,TGCGCCAGCAGCCAAAGGCTTCCAGATACGCAGTATTTT
TRBV7-9,TRBD1,.,TRBJ2-2,CASSYPGTGNTGELFF,TGTGCCAGCAGCTATCCCGGGACAGGGAACACCGGGGAGCTGTTTTTT
TRBV6-2/TRBV6-3,TRBD1,.,TRBJ1-5,CASRFQGGGQPQHF,TGTGCCAGCAGGTTTCAGGGGGGCGGTCAGCCCCAGCATTTT
TRBV9,TRBD2,few,TRBJ2-2,CASSGIGTSLFDGELFF,TGTGCCAGCAGCGGGATAGGGACTAGTCTCTTCGACGGGGAGCTGTTTTTT
TRBV20-1,.,once,TRBJ2-1,CSALGDNSYNEQFF,TGCAGTGCTCTAGGGGACAACTCCTACAATGAGCAGTTCTTC
TRBV3-1,.,few,TRBJ1-1,CASSQVISGVEAFF,TGTGCCAGCAGCCAAGTTATATCTGGTGTTGAAGCTTTCTTT
TRBV29-1,.,few,TRBJ1-2,CSVEDRGRGIHGYTF,TGCAGCGTTGAAGATCGGGGGAGGGGAATCCATGGCTACACCTTC
TRBV3-1,TRBD2,few,TRBJ2-5,CASSQGLSSGSQTQYF,TGTGCCAGCAGCCAAGGACTTTCTAGCGGGAGTCAGACCCAGTACTTC
TRBV6-2/TRBV6-3,TRBD1,many,TRBJ2-7,CASSYPGTVYEQYF,TGTGCCAGCAGTTACCCCGGGACAGTATACGAGCAGTACTTC
TRBV20-1,.,few,TRBJ2-1,CSAGKLANEQFF,TGCAGTGCTGGTAAACTAGCAAATGAGCAGTTCTTC
TRBV20-1,TRBD2,few,TRBJ2-1,CSARSGGSYNEQFF,TGCAGTGCTCGAAGCGGGGGCTCCTACAATGAGCAGTTCTTC
TRBV7-2,.,few,TRBJ1-1,CASSSYIATEAFF,TGTGCCAGCAGTTCCTACATAGCCACTGAAGCTTTCTTT
TRBV28,.,few,TRBJ2-1,CASSLLDLNEQFF,TGTGCCAGCAGTTTATTGGACCTCAATGAGCAGTTCTTC
TRBV3-1,.,few,TRBJ1-6,CASSQTRSVSPLHF,TGTGCCAGCAGCCAAACCAGGTCGGTTTCACCCCTCCACTTT
TRBV5-1,TRBD2,few,TRBJ2-2,CASSRTSGGPGELFF,TGCGCCAGCAGCCGGACTAGCGGGGGACCCGGGGAGCTGTTTTTT
TRBV20-1,TRBD1,few,TRBJ1-4,CSARHRGGNEKLFF,TGCAGTGCACGCCACAGGGGGGGTAATGAAAAACTGTTTTTT
TRBV6-2/TRBV6-3,.,.,TRBJ2-7,CATGISYEQYF,TGTGCCACTGGGATTTCCTACGAGCAGTACTTC
TRBV6-2/TRBV6-3,.,few,TRBJ1-2,CASALPKAGGGYTF,TGTGCCAGCGCATTACCGAAAGCGGGCGGCGGCTACACCTTC
TRBV6-2/TRBV6-3,TRBD2,many,TRBJ2-2,CASSNGLAGITGELFF,TGTGCCAGCAGTAACGGACTAGCGGGAATCACCGGGGAGCTGTTTTTT
TRBV6-2/TRBV6-3,.,many,TRBJ2-1,CASSLSGSYNEQFF,TGTGCCAGCAGTTTGTCGGGCTCCTACAATGAGCAGTTCTTC
TRBV12-3/TRBV12-4,TRBD1,many,TRBJ1-5,CASSQGQPNQPQHF,TGTGCCAGCAGCCAGGGACAGCCCAATCAGCCCCAGCATTTT
TRBV12-3/TRBV12-4,.,.,TRBJ1-6,CASAGAGSPLHF,TGTGCCAGCGCCGGTGCTGGTTCACCCCTCCACTTT
TRBV30,.,.,TRBJ2-1,CAWIGTVNEQFF,TGTGCCTGGATCGGGACCGTCAATGAGCAGTTCTTC
TRBV2,.,.,TRBJ1-2,CASTPGVSYGYTF,TGTGCCAGCACCCCAGGGGTTAGCTATGGCTACACCTTC
TRBV15,.,.,TRBJ1-5,CATSRDPGTNQPQHF,TGTGCCACCAGCAGAGATCCAGGGACCAATCAGCCCCAGCATTTT
TRBV20-1,.,many,TRBJ1-1,CSARDGRNTEAFF,TGCAGTGCTAGAGATGGGCGGAACACTGAAGCTTTCTTT
TRBV12-3/TRBV12-4,TRBD2,few,TRBJ2-1,CASRESGGPYNEQFF,TGTGCCAGCAGGGAGAGCGGGGGGCCGTACAATGAGCAGTTCTTC
TRBV5-5,.,.,TRBJ1-2,CASSLDKWGNTF,TGTGCCAGCAGCTTAGACAAATGGGGCAACACCTTC
TRBV27,.,many,TRBJ1-1,CASSPTGKNTEAFF,TGTGCCAGCAGTCCTACAGGGAAAAACACTGAAGCTTTCTTT
TRBV9,.,.,TRBJ1-1,CASSVGRGNTEAFF,TGTGCCAGCAGCGTAGGAAGGGGAAACACTGAAGCTTTCTTT
TRBV6-5,TRBD1,few,TRBJ1-3,CASSFHRDRKNTIYF,TGTGCCAGCAGTTTCCACCGGGACAGGAAGAACACCATATATTTT
TRBV6-1,TRBD2,.,TRBJ2-5,CAISEARGTSGNIMQYF,TGTGCCATCAGTGAAGCAAGGGGGACTAGCGGAAACATCATGCAGTACTTC
TRBV28,TRBD1,few,TRBJ2-7,CASSFHNRGAYEQYF,TGTGCCAGCAGTTTCCATAACAGGGGCGCCTACGAGCAGTACTTC
TRBV3-1,TRBD1,few,TRBJ2-6,CASSLHPRGQGWANVLTF,TGTGCCAGCAGCCTCCACCCTAGAGGACAGGGTTGGGCCAACGTCCTGACTTTC
TRBV5-1,.,.,TRBJ2-5,CASSLAAQVQETQYF,TGCGCCAGCAGCTTGGCCGCACAGGTACAAGAGACCCAGTACTTC
TRBV12-3/TRBV12-4,.,few,TRBJ2-7,CASSPPGLEQYF,TGTGCCAGCAGTCCCCCAGGGTTAGAGCAGTACTTC
TRBV12-3/TRBV12-4,TRBD1,.,TRBJ1-5,CASRGTADQPQHF,TGTGCCAGCAGGGGGACAGCCGATCAGCCCCAGCATTTT
TRBV20-1,.,.,TRBJ1-1,CSARYRHTEAFF,TGCAGTGCTAGGTACAGACACACTGAAGCTTTCTTT
TRBV15,.,few,TRBJ2-5,CATSRDRGWRETQYF,TGTGCCACCAGCAGAGATAGGGGCTGGAGAGAGACCCAGTACTTC
TRBV28,TRBD2,few,TRBJ2-5,CASSPPGLAWIGETQYF,TGTGCCAGCAGTCCCCCGGGACTAGCTTGGATAGGAGAGACCCAGTACTTC
TRBV27,.,.,TRBJ2-3,CASSSGAPDTQYF,TGTGCCAGCAGTAGCGGAGCGCCAGATACGCAGTATTTT
TRBV7-2,.,.,TRBJ2-2,CASSLPLVAGELFF,TGTGCCAGCAGCTTACCACTCGTGGCCGGGGAGCTGTTTTTT
TRBV10-3,TRBD1,.,TRBJ2-7,CAISEDRGLTYEQYF,TGTGCCATCAGTGAAGACAGGGGGCTGACCTACGAGCAGTACTTC
TRBV11-2,TRBD1,.,TRBJ2-3,CASSLKGQGAPTTDTQYF,TGTGCCAGCAGCTTAAAGGGACAGGGGGCTCCCACCACAGATACGCAGTATTTT
TRBV12-3/TRBV12-4,TRBD2,.,TRBJ2-1,CAISLGASGFNYNEQFF,TGTGCCATCTCTCTCGGGGCTAGCGGGTTCAACTACAATGAGCAGTTCTTC
TRBV20-1,.,.,TRBJ1-4,CSARDIEQLGNEKLFF,TGCAGTGCTAGAGATATCGAACAGTTGGGTAATGAAAAACTGTTTTTT
TRBV28,TRBD2,few,TRBJ2-7,CASSQLAGGEQYF,TGTGCCAGCAGCCAGTTAGCGGGAGGAGAGCAGTACTTC
TRBV30,.,.,TRBJ2-2,CAWRWTNTNTGELFF,TGTGCCTGGAGGTGGACAAACACGAACACCGGGGAGCTGTTTTTT
TRBV2,.,.,TRBJ1-4,CASSGPGFSSEKLFF,TGTGCCAGCAGTGGCCCGGGGTTCTCAAGCGAAAAACTGTTTTTT
TRBV20-1,.,.,TRBJ1-5,CSAREDRPTSAQHF,TGCAGTGCTAGAGAAGATCGGCCAACGTCGGCCCAGCATTTT
TRBV29-1,.,.,TRBJ1-2,CSVITGYGYTF,TGCAGCGTTATCACAGGGTATGGCTACACCTTC
TRBV20-1,TRBD2,.,TRBJ2-7,CSVGTSGSSRYEQYF,TGCAGTGTAGGGACTAGCGGGAGCTCTCGCTACGAGCAGTACTTC